These T cell receptor beta chains were read from a single sample in a study of blood T cell repertoires in COVID-19. The data were produced by immunoSEQ multiplex PCR, yet TCRdb's version contains in-frame clones alone and is incomplete. The sample has about 250,000 clones, just over 85% seen once. The sequenced sample consisted of peripheral blood. The receptors were sampled from a man aged 80 or over with acute or convalescent COVID-19. Each CDR3 is given with its conserved first and last residue. The order of the fields is J gene, clone size, D gene, V gene, CDR3 protein, CDR3 DNA. The D gene is left open where the match is weak. Only part of the rows carry a size: once, few, many, or a class if the clone is expanded.

TRBJ2-7	NA	NA	TRBV9	CASSVESGSYEQYF	TGTGCCAGCAGCGTAGAGAGCGGTTCCTACGAGCAGTACTTC
TRBJ1-1	NA	NA	TRBV7-2	CASSLDMNTEAFF	TGTGCCAGCAGCCTCGACATGAACACTGAAGCTTTCTTT
TRBJ2-1	once	TRBD2	TRBV28	CASRLAGGVDEQFF	TGTGCCAGCCGCCTAGCGGGAGGGGTCGATGAGCAGTTCTTC
TRBJ1-2	NA	TRBD1	TRBV18	CASSSEDRSVGGYTF	TGTGCCAGCTCATCAGAGGACAGGTCCGTCGGTGGCTACACCTTC
TRBJ2-7	NA	NA	TRBV3-1/TRBV3-2	CASSQVSGEQYF	TGTGCCAGCAGCCAAGTTAGTGGCGAGCAGTACTTC
TRBJ1-1	once	NA	TRBV18	CASSGDGTEAFF	TGTGCCAGCTCAGGAGACGGGACTGAAGCTTTCTTT
TRBJ2-7	NA	TRBD2	TRBV5-6	CASSFKRGSSNEQYF	TGTGCCAGCAGCTTTAAGCGGGGGTCCTCTAACGAGCAGTACTTC
TRBJ2-3	NA	TRBD2	TRBV28	CASSKGLAYPRDTQYF	TGTGCCAGCAGTAAGGGACTAGCGTACCCCAGGGATACGCAGTATTTT
TRBJ2-5	NA	TRBD1	TRBV18	CASSPDRGEGQETQYF	TGTGCCAGCTCCCCGGACAGGGGAGAGGGGCAAGAGACCCAGTACTTC
TRBJ1-4	few	NA	TRBV3-1/TRBV3-2	CASSQEDNGPPNEKLFF	TGTGCCAGCAGCCAAGAAGACAACGGCCCACCTAATGAAAAACTGTTTTTT
TRBJ2-3	once	NA	TRBV13	CASSARLGADTQYF	TGTGCCAGCAGCGCCCGACTAGGGGCAGATACGCAGTATTTT
TRBJ2-3	NA	NA	TRBV5-1	CASFQTAWADTQYF	TGCGCCAGCTTTCAGACAGCGTGGGCAGATACGCAGTATTTT
TRBJ2-1	NA	TRBD2	TRBV7-2	CASSSSGGAEIEQFF	TGTGCCAGCAGCTCTAGCGGGGGGGCGGAAATAGAGCAGTTCTTC
TRBJ1-5	NA	NA	TRBV7-2	CASSLGTAIRNQPQHF	TGTGCCAGCAGCTTAGGTACAGCTATAAGAAATCAGCCCCAGCATTTT
TRBJ1-3	once	NA	TRBV6-5	CASSTGFPAGNTIYF	TGTGCCAGCAGTACAGGGTTCCCAGCTGGAAACACCATATATTTT
TRBJ2-7	NA	NA	TRBV7-9	CASSLRPRDSSSYEQYF	TGTGCCAGCAGCTTAAGACCTAGAGACTCGAGCTCCTACGAGCAGTACTTC
TRBJ2-7	NA	NA	TRBV4-2	CASSQDRGANEQYF	TGTGCCAGCAGCCAAGACAGGGGAGCGAACGAGCAGTACTTC
TRBJ2-7	NA	TRBD2	TRBV6-2/TRBV6-3	CASSYSIGGGDYEQYF	TGTGCCAGCAGTTACTCGATTGGGGGAGGGGACTACGAGCAGTACTTC
TRBJ2-7	NA	NA	TRBV20-1	CSAGLYEQYF	TGCAGTGCGGGACTCTACGAGCAGTACTTC
TRBJ2-7	NA	TRBD2	TRBV18	CASSPGLAGDYEQYF	TGTGCCAGCTCACCGGGACTAGCGGGAGACTACGAGCAGTACTTC
TRBJ1-3	NA	NA	TRBV5-3	CARSLGSGHCSGNTIYF	TGTGCCAGAAGCTTGGGTTCCGGTCACTGCTCTGGAAACACCATATATTTT
TRBJ2-4	once	NA	TRBV2	CASSYGNIQYF	TGTGCCAGCAGTTACGGAAACATTCAGTACTTC
TRBJ1-5	NA	NA	TRBV28	CASSFSRQAVPNQPQHF	TGTGCCAGCAGCTTTTCAAGACAGGCGGTTCCAAATCAGCCCCAGCATTTT
TRBJ2-2	NA	TRBD2	TRBV7-2	CASSPRDYFGGELFF	TGTGCCAGCAGCCCCAGGGACTACTTTGGCGGGGAGCTGTTTTTT
TRBJ1-1	NA	TRBD1	TRBV28	CASNGAGTGGRNTEAFF	TGTGCCAGCAATGGAGCCGGGACAGGGGGCAGGAACACTGAAGCTTTCTTT
TRBJ1-5	few	NA	TRBV3-1/TRBV3-2	CASSQGEFGGGNQPQHF	TGTGCCAGCAGCCAAGGGGAGTTCGGGGGTGGGAATCAGCCCCAGCATTTT
TRBJ2-7	NA	NA	TRBV5-1	CASRAYSGVSYEQYF	TGCGCCAGCAGGGCTTATTCAGGGGTCTCCTACGAGCAGTACTTC
TRBJ1-6	NA	NA	TRBV14	CASSQEANSPLHF	TGTGCCAGCAGCCAAGAAGCTAATTCACCCCTCCACTTT
TRBJ1-5	NA	NA	TRBV20-1	CSASTGNQPQHF	TGCAGTGCTAGTACCGGGAATCAGCCCCAGCATTTT
TRBJ1-1	NA	NA	TRBV29-1	CSVALGGNTEAFF	TGCAGCGTTGCTCTGGGGGGGAACACTGAAGCTTTCTTT
TRBJ1-1	once	NA	TRBV5-1	CASSLSENTEAFF	TGCGCCAGCAGCTTATCAGAGAACACTGAAGCTTTCTTT
TRBJ2-3	NA	TRBD2	TRBV5-1	CASSSRLAGTTDTQYF	TGCGCCAGCAGCTCCAGACTAGCGGGGACCACAGATACGCAGTATTTT
TRBJ1-5	NA	NA	TRBV19	CASSVTDNQPQHF	TGTGCCAGTTCGGTCACAGACAATCAGCCCCAGCATTTT
TRBJ1-2	NA	TRBD1	TRBV27	CANSPQGAGNYGYTF	TGTGCCAACAGTCCTCAGGGGGCTGGGAACTATGGCTACACCTTC
TRBJ2-3	NA	NA	TRBV21-1	CASSKVGLAGSPTDTQYF	TGTGCCAGCAGCAAAGTGGGATTAGCGGGATCCCCCACAGATACGCAGTATTTT
TRBJ1-3	NA	NA	TRBV7-2	CASSFRVSSGNTIYF	TGTGCCAGCAGCTTCAGGGTTAGCTCTGGAAACACCATATATTTT
TRBJ1-1	NA	TRBD1	TRBV5-4	CASSRSLQGTMNTEAFF	TGTGCCAGCAGCCGTTCTTTACAGGGGACCATGAACACTGAAGCTTTCTTT
TRBJ1-5	NA	TRBD1	TRBV28	CASSLDRAQPQHF	TGTGCCAGCAGCCTCGACAGGGCCCAGCCCCAGCATTTT
TRBJ1-6	NA	TRBD1	TRBV6-5	CASSYETGVSPLHF	TGTGCCAGCAGTTACGAGACAGGGGTCTCACCCCTCCACTTT
TRBJ2-7	NA	NA	TRBV5-8	CASSQPGTQFGPSYEQYF	TGTGCCAGCAGCCAACCCGGGACACAATTTGGTCCTAGCTACGAGCAGTACTTC
TRBJ1-5	NA	NA	TRBV6-4	CASSEQPDQPQHF	TGTGCCAGCAGTGAACAGCCTGATCAGCCCCAGCATTTT
TRBJ2-1	NA	TRBD2	TRBV28	CASSLLSSGNYNEQFF	TGTGCCAGCAGTTTATTGTCTAGCGGGAATTACAATGAGCAGTTCTTC
TRBJ2-2	NA	TRBD2	TRBV9	CASSVGSAGGNTGELFF	TGTGCCAGCAGCGTAGGTTCGGCGGGAGGTAACACCGGGGAGCTGTTTTTT
TRBJ1-1	few	NA	TRBV6-5	CASSIDRTNTEAFF	TGTGCCAGCAGTATTGACAGGACGAACACTGAAGCTTTCTTT
TRBJ1-2	NA	TRBD1	TRBV19	CASSIKGTGFNYGYTF	TGTGCCAGTAGTATTAAAGGGACAGGGTTCAACTATGGCTACACCTTC
TRBJ2-2	NA	TRBD1	TRBV5-1	CASSWGSGGPGELFF	TGCGCCAGCAGCTGGGGCTCAGGGGGTCCCGGGGAGCTGTTTTTT